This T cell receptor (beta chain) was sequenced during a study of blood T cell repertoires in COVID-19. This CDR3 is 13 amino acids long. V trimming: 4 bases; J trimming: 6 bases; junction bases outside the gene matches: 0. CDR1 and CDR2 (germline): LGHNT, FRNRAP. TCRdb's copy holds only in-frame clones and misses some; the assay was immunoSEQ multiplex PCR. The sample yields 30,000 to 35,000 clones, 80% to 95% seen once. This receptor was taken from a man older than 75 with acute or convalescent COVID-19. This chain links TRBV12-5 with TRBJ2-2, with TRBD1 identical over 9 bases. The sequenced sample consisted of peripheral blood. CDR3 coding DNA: TGTGCTAGTGGTTGGACAGGGGCCGGGGAGCTGTTTTTT. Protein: CASGWTGAGELFF.